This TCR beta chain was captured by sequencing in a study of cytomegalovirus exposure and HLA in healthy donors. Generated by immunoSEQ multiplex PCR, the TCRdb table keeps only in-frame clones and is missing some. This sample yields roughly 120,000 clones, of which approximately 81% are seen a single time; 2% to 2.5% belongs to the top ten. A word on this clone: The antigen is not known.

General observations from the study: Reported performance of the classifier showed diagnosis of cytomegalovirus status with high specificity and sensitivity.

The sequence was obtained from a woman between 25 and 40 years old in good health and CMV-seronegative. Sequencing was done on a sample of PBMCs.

The CDR3 reads CASSGTGYQPQHF. Here the CDR3 DNA reads TGTGCCAGCTCGGGGACAGGATATCAGCCCCAGCATTTT. This chain joins TRBV6-5 and TRBJ1-5; 8 bases agree with TRBD1. With V trimmed by 8 bases and J by 5 bases, 5 bases remained unmatched. The CDR3 runs 13 residues. Germline V lookup: CDR1 MNHEY, CDR2 SVGAGI.